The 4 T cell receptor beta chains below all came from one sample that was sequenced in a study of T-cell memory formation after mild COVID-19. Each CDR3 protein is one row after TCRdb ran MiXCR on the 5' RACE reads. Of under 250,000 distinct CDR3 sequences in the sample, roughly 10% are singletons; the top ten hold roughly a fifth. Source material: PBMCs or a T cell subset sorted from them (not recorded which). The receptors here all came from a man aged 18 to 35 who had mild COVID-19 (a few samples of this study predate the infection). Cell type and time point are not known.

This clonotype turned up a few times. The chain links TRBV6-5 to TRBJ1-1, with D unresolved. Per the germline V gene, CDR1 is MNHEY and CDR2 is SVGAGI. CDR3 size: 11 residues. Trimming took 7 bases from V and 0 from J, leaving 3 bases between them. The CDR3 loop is CASIMNTEAFF. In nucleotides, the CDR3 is TGTGCCAGCATCATGAACACTGAAGCTTTCTTT.

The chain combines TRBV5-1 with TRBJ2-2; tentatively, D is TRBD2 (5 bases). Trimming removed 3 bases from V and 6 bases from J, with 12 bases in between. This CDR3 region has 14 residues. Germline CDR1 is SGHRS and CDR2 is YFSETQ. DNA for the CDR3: TGCGCCAGCAGCTGGGAGCAGGCCGCCGGGGAGCTGTTTTTT. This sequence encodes CASSWEQAAGELFF. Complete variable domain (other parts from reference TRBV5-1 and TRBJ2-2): KAGVTQTPRYLIKTRGQQVTLSCSPISGHRSVSWYQQTPGQGLQFLFEYFSETQRNKGNFPGRFSGRQFSNSRSEMNVSTLELGDSALYLCASSWEQAAGELFFGEGSRLTVL.

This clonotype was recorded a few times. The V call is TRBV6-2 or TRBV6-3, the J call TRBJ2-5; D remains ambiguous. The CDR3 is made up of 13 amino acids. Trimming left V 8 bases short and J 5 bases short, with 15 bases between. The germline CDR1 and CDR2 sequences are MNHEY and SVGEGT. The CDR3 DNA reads TGTGCCAGCGCCACGGGCTATTGGGAGACCCAGTACTTC. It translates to CASATGYWETQYF.

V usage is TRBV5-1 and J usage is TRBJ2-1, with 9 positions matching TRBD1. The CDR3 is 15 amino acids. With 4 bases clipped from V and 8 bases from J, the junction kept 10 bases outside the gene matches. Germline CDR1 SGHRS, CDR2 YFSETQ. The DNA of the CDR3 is TGCGCCAGCAGCGGGACGGGACAGGGTACATATGAGCAGTTCTTC. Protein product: CASSGTGQGTYEQFF.